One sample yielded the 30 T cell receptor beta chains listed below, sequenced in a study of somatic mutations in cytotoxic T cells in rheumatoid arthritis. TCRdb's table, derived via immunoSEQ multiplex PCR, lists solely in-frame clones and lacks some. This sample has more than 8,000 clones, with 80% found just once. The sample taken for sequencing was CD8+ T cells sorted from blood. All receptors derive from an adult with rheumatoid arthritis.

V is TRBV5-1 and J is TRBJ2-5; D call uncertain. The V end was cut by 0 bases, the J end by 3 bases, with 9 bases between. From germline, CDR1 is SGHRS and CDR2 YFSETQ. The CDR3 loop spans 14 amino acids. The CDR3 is CASSLDWDEETQYF. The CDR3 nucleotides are TGCGCCAGCAGCTTGGATTGGGATGAAGAGACCCAGTACTTC. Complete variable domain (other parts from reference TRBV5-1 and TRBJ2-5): KAGVTQTPRYLIKTRGQQVTLSCSPISGHRSVSWYQQTPGQGLQFLFEYFSETQRNKGNFPGRFSGRQFSNSRSEMNVSTLELGDSALYLCASSLDWDEETQYFGPGTRLLVL.

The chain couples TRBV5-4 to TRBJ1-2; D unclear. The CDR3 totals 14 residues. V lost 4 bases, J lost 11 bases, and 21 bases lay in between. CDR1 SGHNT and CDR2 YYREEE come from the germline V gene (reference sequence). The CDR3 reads CASSLEGRIGAYTF. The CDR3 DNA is TGTGCCAGCAGCCTGGAGGGTAGAATAGGCGCTTACACCTTC. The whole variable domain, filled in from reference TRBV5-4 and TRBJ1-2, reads ETGVTQSPTHLIKTRGQQVTLRCSSQSGHNTVSWYQQALGQGPQFIFQYYREEENGRGNFPPRFSGLQFPNYSSELNVNALELDDSALYLCASSLEGRIGAYTFGSGTRLTVV.

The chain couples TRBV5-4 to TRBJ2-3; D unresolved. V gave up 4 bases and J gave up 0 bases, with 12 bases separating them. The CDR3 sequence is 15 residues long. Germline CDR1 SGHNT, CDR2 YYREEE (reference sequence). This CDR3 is CASSHPLQSTDTQYF. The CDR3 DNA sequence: TGTGCCAGCAGCCACCCCTTGCAAAGCACAGATACGCAGTATTTT.

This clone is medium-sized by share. In nucleotides, the CDR3 is TGTGCCAGCAGCGTAGATGTCTTCTACGAGCAGTACTTC. It is translated as CASSVDVFYEQYF. The J gene is TRBJ2-7, the V gene TRBV9; unclear D gene. This CDR3 has 13 residues. V gave up 0 bases and J gave up 3 bases, with 7 bases separating them. Germline V lookup: CDR1 SGDLS, CDR2 YYNGEE.

CDR3: CAISAGSYEQYF. The CDR3, as DNA: TGTGCCATCTCAGCAGGCTCCTACGAGCAGTACTTC. V usage is TRBV10-3 and J usage is TRBJ2-7; no clear D gene. CDR1 and CDR2 from the germline V gene are ENHRY and SYGVKD. The CDR3 contains 12 residues. V lost 8 bases and J lost 0, with 8 bases in between.

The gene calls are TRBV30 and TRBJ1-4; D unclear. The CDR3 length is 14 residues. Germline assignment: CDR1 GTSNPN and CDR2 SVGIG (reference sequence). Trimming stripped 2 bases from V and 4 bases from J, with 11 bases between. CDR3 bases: TGTGCCTGGAGTCAGGACGGATTTAATGAAAAACTGTTTTTT. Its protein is CAWSQDGFNEKLFF.

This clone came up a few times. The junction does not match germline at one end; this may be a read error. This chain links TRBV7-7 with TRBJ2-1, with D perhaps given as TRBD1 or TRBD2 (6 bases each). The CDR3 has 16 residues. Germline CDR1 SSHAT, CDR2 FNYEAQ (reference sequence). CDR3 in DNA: TGTGCTAGCAGCTTAGCGTCGTCGGGGGCGGGGCATGAGCAGTTCTTC. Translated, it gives CASSLASSGAGHEQFF.

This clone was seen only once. The CDR3 loop reads CASSSKLSAYEQYF. As DNA, the CDR3 is TGTGCCAGCAGCTCGAAGTTGTCAGCCTACGAGCAGTACTTC. The chain combines TRBV5-4 with TRBJ2-7; the D is unclear. Trimming shortened V by 3 bases and J by 2 bases, and 12 bases separated the two germline ends. The length of the CDR3 is 14 residues. Germline V gene sequence: CDR1 SGHNT, CDR2 YYREEE (reference sequence).

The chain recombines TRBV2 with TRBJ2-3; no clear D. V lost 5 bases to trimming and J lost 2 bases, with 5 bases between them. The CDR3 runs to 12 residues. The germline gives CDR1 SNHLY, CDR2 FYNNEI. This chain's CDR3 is CASSMSTDTQYF. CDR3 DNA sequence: TGTGCCAGCAGTATGTCCACAGATACGCAGTATTTT.

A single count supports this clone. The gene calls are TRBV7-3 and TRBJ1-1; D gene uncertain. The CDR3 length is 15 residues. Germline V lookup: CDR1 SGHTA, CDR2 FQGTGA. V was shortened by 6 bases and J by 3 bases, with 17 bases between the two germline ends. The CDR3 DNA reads TGTGCCAGCAGTCAAGGTTTAGGCGCCGACACTGAAGCTTTCTTT. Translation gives CASSQGLGADTEAFF.

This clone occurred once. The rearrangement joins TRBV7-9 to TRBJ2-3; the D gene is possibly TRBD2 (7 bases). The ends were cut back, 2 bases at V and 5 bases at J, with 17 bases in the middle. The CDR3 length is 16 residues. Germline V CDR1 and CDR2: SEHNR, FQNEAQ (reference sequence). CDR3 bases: TGTGCCAGCAGCTTAAAGGACGGGGGGCTGGGAGATACGCAGTATTTT. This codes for CASSLKDGGLGDTQYF.

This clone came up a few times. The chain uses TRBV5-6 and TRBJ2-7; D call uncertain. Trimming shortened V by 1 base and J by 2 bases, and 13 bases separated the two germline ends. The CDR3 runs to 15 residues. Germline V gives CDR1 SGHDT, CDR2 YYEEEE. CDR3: CASSLSLGNAYEQYF. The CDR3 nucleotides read TGTGCCAGCAGCTTGTCTCTGGGGAACGCCTACGAGCAGTACTTC.

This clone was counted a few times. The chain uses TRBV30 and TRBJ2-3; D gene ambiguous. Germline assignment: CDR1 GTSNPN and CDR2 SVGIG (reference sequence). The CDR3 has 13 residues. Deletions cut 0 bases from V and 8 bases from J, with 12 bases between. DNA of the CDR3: TGTGCCTGGAGTGTACTGTCCTTTGGTACGCAGTATTTT. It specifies CAWSVLSFGTQYF.

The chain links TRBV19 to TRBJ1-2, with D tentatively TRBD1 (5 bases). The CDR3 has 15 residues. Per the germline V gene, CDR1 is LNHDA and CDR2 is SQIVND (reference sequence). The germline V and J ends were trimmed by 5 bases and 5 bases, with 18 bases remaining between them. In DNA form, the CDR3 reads TGTGCCAGTAGTTGGTCAGGGAAGTCAGTGTATGGCTACACCTTC. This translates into CASSWSGKSVYGYTF.

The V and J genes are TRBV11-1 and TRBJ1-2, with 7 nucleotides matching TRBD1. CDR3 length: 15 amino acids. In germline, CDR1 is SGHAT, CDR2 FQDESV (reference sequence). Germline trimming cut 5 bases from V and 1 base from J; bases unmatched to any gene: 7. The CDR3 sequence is CASSQGQAINYGYTF. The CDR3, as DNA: TGTGCCAGCAGCCAAGGACAGGCGATTAACTATGGCTACACCTTC.

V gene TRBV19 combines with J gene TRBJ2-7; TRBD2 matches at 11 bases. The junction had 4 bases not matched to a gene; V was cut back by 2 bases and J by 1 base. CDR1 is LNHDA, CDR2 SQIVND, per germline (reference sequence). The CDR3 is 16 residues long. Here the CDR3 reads CASSIQGTSGSYEQYF. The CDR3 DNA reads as TGTGCCAGTAGTATACAAGGGACTAGCGGATCCTACGAGCAGTACTTC.

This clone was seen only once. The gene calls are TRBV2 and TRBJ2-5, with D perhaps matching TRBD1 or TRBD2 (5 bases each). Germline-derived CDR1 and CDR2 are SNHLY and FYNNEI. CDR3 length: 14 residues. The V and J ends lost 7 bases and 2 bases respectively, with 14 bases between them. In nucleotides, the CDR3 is TGTGCCAGCAAGACCGGGGCCCTACAAGAGACCCAGTACTTC. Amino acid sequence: CASKTGALQETQYF.

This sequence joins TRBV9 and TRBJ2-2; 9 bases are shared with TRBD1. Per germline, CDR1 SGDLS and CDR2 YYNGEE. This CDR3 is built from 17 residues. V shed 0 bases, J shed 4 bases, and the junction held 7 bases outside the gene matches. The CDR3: CASSVDGTGLGTGELFF. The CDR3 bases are TGTGCCAGCAGCGTAGATGGGACAGGGCTAGGCACCGGGGAGCTGTTTTTT.

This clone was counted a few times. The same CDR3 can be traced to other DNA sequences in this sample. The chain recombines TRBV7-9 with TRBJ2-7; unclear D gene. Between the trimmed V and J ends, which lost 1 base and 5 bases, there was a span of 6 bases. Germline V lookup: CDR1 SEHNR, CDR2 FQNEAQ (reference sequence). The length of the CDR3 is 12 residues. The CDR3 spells CASSLGRDEQYF. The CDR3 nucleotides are TGTGCCAGCAGCTTAGGTAGGGACGAGCAGTACTTC.

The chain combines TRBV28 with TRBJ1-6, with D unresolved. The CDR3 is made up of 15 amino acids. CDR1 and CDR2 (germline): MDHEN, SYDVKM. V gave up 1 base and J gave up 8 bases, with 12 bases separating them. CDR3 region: CASSLFGVRDSPLHF. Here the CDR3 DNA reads TGTGCCAGCAGTTTATTTGGGGTGCGGGATTCACCCCTCCACTTT.

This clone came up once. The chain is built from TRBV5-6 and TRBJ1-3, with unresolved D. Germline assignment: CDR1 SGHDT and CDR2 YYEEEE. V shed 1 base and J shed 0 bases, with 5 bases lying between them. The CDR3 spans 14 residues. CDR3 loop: CASSLKGSGNTIYF. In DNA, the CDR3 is TGTGCCAGCAGCTTGAAGGGCTCTGGAAACACCATATATTTT.

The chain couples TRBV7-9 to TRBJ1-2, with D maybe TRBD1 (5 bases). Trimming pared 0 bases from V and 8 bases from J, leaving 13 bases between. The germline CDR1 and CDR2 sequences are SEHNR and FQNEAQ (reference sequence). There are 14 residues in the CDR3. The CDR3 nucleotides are TGTGCCAGCAGCTTAGCGCCAGGGTCCGACGGCTACACCTTC. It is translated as CASSLAPGSDGYTF.

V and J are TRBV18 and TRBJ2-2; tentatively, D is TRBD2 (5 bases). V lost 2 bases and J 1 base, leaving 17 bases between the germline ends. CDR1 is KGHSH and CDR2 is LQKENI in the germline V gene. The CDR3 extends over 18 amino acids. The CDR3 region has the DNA TGTGCCAGCTCACCATACGTGGGGAGAGGTGTGAACACCGGGGAGCTGTTTTTT. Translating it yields CASSPYVGRGVNTGELFF.

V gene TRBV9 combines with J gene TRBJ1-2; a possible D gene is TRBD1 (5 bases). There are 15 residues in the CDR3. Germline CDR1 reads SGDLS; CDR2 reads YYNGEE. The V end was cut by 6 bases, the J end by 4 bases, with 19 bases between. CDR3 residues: CASNSGGLLSYGYTF. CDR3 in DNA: TGTGCCAGCAACAGCGGGGGACTCCTTAGCTATGGCTACACCTTC.

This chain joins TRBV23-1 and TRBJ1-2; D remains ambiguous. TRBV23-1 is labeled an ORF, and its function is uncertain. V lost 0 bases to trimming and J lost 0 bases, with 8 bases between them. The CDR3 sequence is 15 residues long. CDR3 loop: CASSQSPPTNYGYTF. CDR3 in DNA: TGCGCCAGCAGTCAATCTCCGCCGACTAACTATGGCTACACCTTC.

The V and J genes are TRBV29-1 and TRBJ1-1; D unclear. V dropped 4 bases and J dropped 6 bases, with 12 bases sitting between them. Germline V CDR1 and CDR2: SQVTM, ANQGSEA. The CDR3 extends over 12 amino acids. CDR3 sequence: CSVVGDEAEAFF. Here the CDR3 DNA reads TGCAGCGTTGTGGGCGACGAGGCTGAAGCTTTCTTT.

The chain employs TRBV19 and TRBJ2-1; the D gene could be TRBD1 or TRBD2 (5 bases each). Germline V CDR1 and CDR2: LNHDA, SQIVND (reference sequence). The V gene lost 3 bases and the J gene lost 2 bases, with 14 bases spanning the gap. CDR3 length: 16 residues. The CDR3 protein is CASSMGWGSTYNEQFF. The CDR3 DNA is TGTGCCAGTAGTATGGGGTGGGGGTCTACCTACAATGAGCAGTTCTTC.

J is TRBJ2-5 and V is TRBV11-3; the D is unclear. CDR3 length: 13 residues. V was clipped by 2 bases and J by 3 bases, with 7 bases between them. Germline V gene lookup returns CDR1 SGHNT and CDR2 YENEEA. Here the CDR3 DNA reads TGTGCCAGCAGCTTACCCCCAGAAGAGACCCAGTACTTC. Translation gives CASSLPPEETQYF.

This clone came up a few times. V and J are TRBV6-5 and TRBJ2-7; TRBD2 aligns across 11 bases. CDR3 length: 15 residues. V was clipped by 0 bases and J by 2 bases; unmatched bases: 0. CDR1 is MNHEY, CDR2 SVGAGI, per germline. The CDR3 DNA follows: TGTGCCAGCAGTTACTCGACTAGCGGGACCTACGAGCAGTACTTC. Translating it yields CASSYSTSGTYEQYF.

CDR3 region: CASSPTGQTQYF. As DNA, the CDR3 is TGTGCCAGCAGCCCGACAGGACAAACGCAGTATTTT. The chain is built from TRBV27 and TRBJ2-3; a possible D gene is TRBD1 (6 bases). Trimming removed 6 bases at V and 9 bases at J, with 13 bases between. Looked up from germline, CDR1 is MNHEY and CDR2 is SMNVEV (reference sequence). The CDR3 covers 12 residues.